One and the same sample provided the 6 T cell receptor beta chains below, sequenced in a study of blood T cell repertoires in COVID-19. Clones were sequenced by immunoSEQ multiplex PCR, and TCRdb holds only the in-frame ones, with some missing. The sample shows a few hundred thousand clones, 80% to 90% of them seen only once. Sequencing used PBMCs or T cells enriched from blood (not recorded which). The receptor source for this set is a man in his forties who had recovered from COVID-19.

This clone was counted between two and nine times. The V call is TRBV4-1, the J call TRBJ2-1; 7 nucleotides agree with TRBD2. Per the germline V gene, CDR1 is MGHRA and CDR2 is YSYEKL. The trim removed 4 bases at V and 2 bases at J, leaving 5 bases unmatched. The CDR3 is 15 amino acids. The CDR3 reads CASSPKGLPYNEQFF. In DNA, the CDR3 is TGCGCCAGCAGCCCCAAGGGACTACCCTACAATGAGCAGTTCTTC.

The chain is built from TRBV28 and TRBJ2-2; a possible D gene is TRBD2 (6 bases). The CDR3 length is 16 residues. CDR1 MDHEN and CDR2 SYDVKM come from the germline V gene. V dropped 8 bases and J dropped 4 bases, with 20 bases sitting between them. The CDR3 DNA sequence: TGTGCCAGCGCGGGGAGCTCCCGGGGCATCACCGGGGAGCTGTTTTTT. Translated: CASAGSSRGITGELFF.

V and J are TRBV9 and TRBJ1-2; D ambiguous. Between the trimmed V and J ends, which lost 4 bases and 6 bases, there was a span of 22 bases. From germline, CDR1 is SGDLS and CDR2 YYNGEE. The CDR3 contains 16 residues. CDR3 amino acids: CASSIRRHGVSNGYTF. The CDR3 region has the DNA TGTGCCAGCAGCATTCGTCGACACGGCGTTTCGAATGGCTACACCTTC.

The chain carries TRBV3-1 (or the pseudogene TRBV3-2) and TRBJ1-5; D is perhaps TRBD1 (5 bases). CDR1 is LGHDT, CDR2 YNNKEL, per germline (reference sequence). Trimming shortened V by 1 base and J by 6 bases, and 7 bases separated the two germline ends. This CDR3 comprises 13 residues. CDR3 loop: CASSQGGGQPQHF. The CDR3 DNA reads as TGTGCCAGCAGCCAAGGCGGGGGTCAGCCCCAGCATTTT.

The J gene is TRBJ2-3, the V gene TRBV14; TRBD2 matches 8 bases. CDR3 length: 16 residues. Per germline, CDR1 SGHDN and CDR2 FVKESK. Trimming took 4 bases from V and 0 from J; bases not matched to a gene: 6. The DNA of the CDR3 is TGTGCCAGCAGCCCACCCGGGGGGGTAAGCACAGATACGCAGTATTTT. Protein product: CASSPPGGVSTDTQYF.

In this sample, this clone turned up once. The chain couples TRBV24-1 to TRBJ1-4; weak D call: TRBD1 (5 bases). There are 14 residues in the CDR3. Trimming shortened V by 4 bases and J by 6 bases, and 11 bases separated the two germline ends. CDR1 KGHDR and CDR2 SFDVKD come from the germline V gene. This CDR3 is CATSDPGRDEKLFF. CDR3 in DNA: TGTGCCACCAGTGACCCTGGCAGGGATGAAAAACTGTTTTTT.